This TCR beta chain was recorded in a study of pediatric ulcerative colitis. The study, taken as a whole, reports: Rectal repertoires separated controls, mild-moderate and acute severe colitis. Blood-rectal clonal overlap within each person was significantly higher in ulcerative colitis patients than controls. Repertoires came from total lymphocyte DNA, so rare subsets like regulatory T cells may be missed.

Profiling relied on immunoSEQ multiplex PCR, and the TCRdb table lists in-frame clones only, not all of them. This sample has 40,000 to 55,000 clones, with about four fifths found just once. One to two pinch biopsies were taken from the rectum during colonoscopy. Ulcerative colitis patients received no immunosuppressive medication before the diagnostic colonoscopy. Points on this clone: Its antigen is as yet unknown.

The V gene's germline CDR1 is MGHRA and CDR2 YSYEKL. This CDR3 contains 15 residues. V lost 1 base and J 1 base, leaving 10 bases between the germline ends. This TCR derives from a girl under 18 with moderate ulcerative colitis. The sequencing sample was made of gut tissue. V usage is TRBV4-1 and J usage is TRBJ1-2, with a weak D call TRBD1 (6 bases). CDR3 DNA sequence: TGCGCCAGCAGCCAAGGGACAGTTTTTAACTATGGCTACACCTTC. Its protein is CASSQGTVFNYGYTF.